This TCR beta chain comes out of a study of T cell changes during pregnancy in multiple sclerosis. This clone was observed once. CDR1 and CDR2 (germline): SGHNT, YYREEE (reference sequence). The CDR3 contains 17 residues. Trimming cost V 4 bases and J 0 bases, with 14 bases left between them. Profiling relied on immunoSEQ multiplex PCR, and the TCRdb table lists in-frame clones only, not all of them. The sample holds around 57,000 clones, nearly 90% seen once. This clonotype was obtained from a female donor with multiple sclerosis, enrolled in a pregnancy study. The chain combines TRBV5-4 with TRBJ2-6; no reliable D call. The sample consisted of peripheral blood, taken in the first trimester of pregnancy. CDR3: CASSAVIPSSGANVLTF. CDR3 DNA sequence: TGTGCCAGCAGCGCCGTGATCCCTAGCTCTGGGGCCAACGTCCTGACTTTC.